These 9 T cell receptor beta chains were all obtained from the same sample, sequenced in a study of response to subunit inactivated influenza vaccine. TCRdb redid the calling of the RT-PCR reads with MiXCR, one entry per CDR3 protein. The data show 450,000 to 550,000 distinct CDR3 sequences, 25% seen once. Source: CD4+ T cells sorted from PBMCs, taken more than 4 days after vaccination. These receptors were collected from a man between 50 and 59 years old who received an inactivated influenza vaccine.

This clonotype appeared a few times. The chain recombines TRBV6-2 or TRBV6-3 with TRBJ2-4; D possibly uses TRBD1 or TRBD2 (6 bases each). This CDR3 region has 13 residues. Germline-derived CDR1 and CDR2 are MNHEY and SVGEGT. The V end lost 8 bases, the J end lost 7 bases, and 15 bases lay between the germline ends. The CDR3 nucleotides are TGTGCCAGCCAACTAACAGGGAGGAACATTCAGTACTTC. Amino acids: CASQLTGRNIQYF.

The V and J genes are TRBV7-9 and TRBJ1-2; a weak D match, TRBD1 (6 bases). The CDR3 extends over 13 amino acids. The V end was cut by 2 bases, the J end by 6 bases, with 10 bases between. Germline V CDR1 and CDR2: SEHNR, FQNEAQ (reference sequence). The CDR3 protein is CASSLFGGDGYTF. CDR3 nucleotide sequence: TGTGCCAGCAGCTTATTTGGGGGCGATGGCTACACCTTC.

The J gene is TRBJ2-2, the V gene TRBV19; 9 bases line up with TRBD1. V lost 6 bases and J lost 6; bases outside the gene matches: 8. Germline CDR1 is LNHDA and CDR2 is SQIVND (reference sequence). This CDR3 has 15 residues. CDR3 sequence (DNA): TGTGCCAGTAGGCCGGGACAGGGATCCCCCGGGGAGCTGTTTTTT. It specifies CASRPGQGSPGELFF.

The genes are TRBV7-2 and TRBJ1-1; D gene ambiguous. Trimming left V 5 bases short and J 1 base short, with 11 bases between. The germline V gene encodes CDR1 SGHTA and CDR2 FQGNSA. The CDR3 length is 14 residues. CDR3 amino acids: CASSRMTENTEAFF. In DNA form, the CDR3 reads TGTGCCAGCAGCCGAATGACCGAGAACACTGAAGCTTTCTTT.

CDR3 in DNA: TGTGCCAGCAGTTTCGGGACAGTTGCCTACGAGCAGTACTTC. Translated: CASSFGTVAYEQYF. The V and J genes are TRBV2 and TRBJ2-7; 7 positions match TRBD1. The V segment lost 5 bases and the J segment 2 bases; nucleotides outside the gene matches: 6. Germline CDR1 reads SNHLY; CDR2 reads FYNNEI. The CDR3 is 14 residues long. The complete variable domain, with remaining parts taken from reference TRBV2 and TRBJ2-7, reads EPEVTQTPSHQVTQMGQEVILRCVPISNHLYFYWYRQILGQKVEFLVSFYNNEISEKSEIFDDQFSVERPDGSNFTLKIRSTKLEDSAMYFCASSFGTVAYEQYFGPGTRLTVT.

The genes are TRBV20-1 and TRBJ1-6; possible D gene TRBD1, 6 bases. Germline assignment: CDR1 DFQATT and CDR2 SNEGSKA (reference sequence). The V end lost 2 bases, the J end lost 13 bases, and 18 bases lay between the germline ends. The CDR3 extends over 14 amino acids. CDR3 nucleotide sequence: TGCAGTGCTAGAACGGGGCAGGGGTCGTCCCCCCTCCACTTT. It specifies CSARTGQGSSPLHF.

A few counts support this clonotype. The chain couples TRBV6-5 to TRBJ2-7; the D gene is possibly TRBD1 (5 bases). CDR3 length equals 13 residues. Germline V lookup: CDR1 MNHEY, CDR2 SVGAGI. Trimming stripped 2 bases from V and 3 bases from J, with 8 bases between. CDR3: CASSYDQGYEQYF. The CDR3 bases are TGTGCCAGCAGTTACGATCAGGGCTACGAGCAGTACTTC.

The chain has TRBV2 and TRBJ2-3; 11 bases agree with TRBD2. Trimming removed 1 base from V and 0 bases from J; junction bases left unmatched: 12. CDR3 length: 20 residues. The germline gives CDR1 SNHLY, CDR2 FYNNEI. CDR3: CASSEGHDSRTSGSTDTQYF. The CDR3 DNA reads TGTGCCAGCAGTGAAGGACATGACTCGAGGACTAGCGGGAGCACAGATACGCAGTATTTT.

The CDR3 nucleotides read TGTGCCAGCAGCTTAGATTTTAGCGGGGGTAATTACAATGAGCAGTTCTTC. Protein: CASSLDFSGGNYNEQFF. The chain has TRBV11-2 and TRBJ2-1; 9 bases align to TRBD2. The V segment lost 0 bases and the J segment 4 bases; nucleotides outside the gene matches: 7. The CDR3 sequence is 17 residues long. In germline, CDR1 is SGHAT, CDR2 FQNNGV. The full variable domain, with the rest looked up from reference TRBV11-2 and TRBJ2-1, is EAGVAQSPRYKIIEKRQSVAFWCNPISGHATLYWYQQILGQGPKLLIQFQNNGVVDDSQLPKDRFSAERLKGVDSTLKIQPAKLEDSAVYLCASSLDFSGGNYNEQFFGPGTRLTVL.